The rows below give T cell receptor beta chains drawn from one sample of a study of blood T cell repertoires in COVID-19. Sequencing was performed with immunoSEQ multiplex PCR; in TCRdb, only in-frame clones are kept and a portion is missing. This table holds 380,000 or so clones, approximately 88% found once. Sequencing was performed on PBMCs or T cells enriched from blood (not recorded which). The receptors were sampled from a woman aged 25 to 39 with acute COVID-19. Each CDR3 is given with its conserved first and last residue. The D gene is left open where the match is weak. Expanded clones are given a class, and other clones once, few, many or no size at all.

D gene: TRBD1
V gene: TRBV6-1
J gene: TRBJ1-1
clone size: -
CDR3 protein: CASSEGTGNTEAFF
CDR3 DNA: TGTGCCAGCAGTGAGGGGACAGGGAACACTGAAGCTTTCTTT

D gene: TRBD2
V gene: TRBV27
J gene: TRBJ2-1
clone size: once
CDR3 protein: CASSLRRGFYNEQFF
CDR3 DNA: TGTGCCAGCAGCCTAAGGCGGGGGTTCTACAATGAGCAGTTCTTC

D gene: -
V gene: TRBV5-1
J gene: TRBJ1-2
clone size: once
CDR3 protein: CASNTGHKSYGYTF
CDR3 DNA: TGCGCCAGCAACACAGGGCATAAGAGCTATGGCTACACCTTC

D gene: TRBD1
V gene: TRBV2
J gene: TRBJ1-5
clone size: -
CDR3 protein: CASSGQGSSGNQPQHF
CDR3 DNA: TGTGCCAGCAGTGGACAGGGGAGCAGTGGCAATCAGCCCCAGCATTTT

D gene: -
V gene: TRBV2
J gene: TRBJ1-1
clone size: -
CDR3 protein: CASSDRPGGGTEAFF
CDR3 DNA: TGTGCCAGCAGTGACCGTCCGGGGGGAGGCACTGAAGCTTTCTTT

D gene: TRBD1
V gene: TRBV7-9
J gene: TRBJ1-2
clone size: -
CDR3 protein: CASSPGTGVYGYTF
CDR3 DNA: TGTGCCAGCAGTCCCGGGACAGGGGTTTATGGCTACACCTTC

D gene: -
V gene: TRBV6-1
J gene: TRBJ2-7
clone size: -
CDR3 protein: CASSEAGAAVHEQYF
CDR3 DNA: TGTGCCAGCAGTGAAGCAGGGGCCGCCGTCCACGAGCAGTACTTC

D gene: -
V gene: TRBV5-1
J gene: TRBJ1-1
clone size: -
CDR3 protein: CASSLFYSNTEAFF
CDR3 DNA: TGCGCCAGCAGCTTGTTTTACAGCAACACTGAAGCTTTCTTT

D gene: -
V gene: TRBV6-5
J gene: TRBJ2-7
clone size: -
CDR3 protein: CASKSLAAYEQYF
CDR3 DNA: TGTGCCAGCAAGTCCTTGGCGGCCTACGAGCAGTACTTC

D gene: -
V gene: TRBV19
J gene: TRBJ2-3
clone size: -
CDR3 protein: CATVVRGISTDTQYF
CDR3 DNA: TGTGCCACCGTAGTCCGCGGGATCAGCACAGATACGCAGTATTTT

D gene: TRBD1
V gene: TRBV5-1
J gene: TRBJ2-7
clone size: -
CDR3 protein: CASSLRTGGLNEQYF
CDR3 DNA: TGCGCCAGCAGCTTACGGACAGGGGGCCTCAACGAGCAGTACTTC

D gene: TRBD1
V gene: TRBV30
J gene: TRBJ1-5
clone size: -
CDR3 protein: CAWRERGQGTQPQHF
CDR3 DNA: TGTGCCTGGAGGGAGAGAGGACAGGGCACTCAGCCCCAGCATTTT

D gene: -
V gene: TRBV3-1/TRBV3-2
J gene: TRBJ1-1
clone size: -
CDR3 protein: CASSSRGSNTEAFF
CDR3 DNA: TGTGCCAGCAGCTCCCGGGGTTCGAACACTGAAGCTTTCTTT